These 20 T cell receptor beta chains were all obtained from the same sample, sequenced in a study of regulatory T cells in long-lasting Graves disease. Stated time point: newly diagnosed GD, antithyroid drugs for less than 3 months. Extracted RNA from PBMCs served as the source of the TCR library. The TCR beta library used iRepertoire HTBI primers with Arm-PCR amplification of CDR3. TCRdb redid the calling of the multiplex PCR reads with MiXCR, one entry per CDR3 protein. The sample has a few hundred thousand distinct CDR3 sequences, about 13% seen once. These same records also appear under a second study, on T cells in Graves' hyperthyroidism and ophthalmopathy.

Source: peripheral blood mononuclear cells (PBMCs), taken at new diagnosis, from a patient treated with antithyroid drugs. The receptors derive from a man aged 25-45 years with Graves disease.

This clonotype was detected many times. The gene calls are TRBV19 and TRBJ1-5; perhaps TRBD1 as D (5 bases). The CDR3 is 14 amino acids. The V and J ends lost 5 bases and 3 bases respectively, with 11 bases between them. Germline CDR1 reads LNHDA; CDR2 reads SQIVND (reference sequence). The DNA for the CDR3 is TGTGCCAGTAGTCCGGGACGGATCAATCAGCCCCAGCATTTT. This encodes CASSPGRINQPQHF.

The chain has TRBV7-2 and TRBJ2-3; TRBD2 might be the D (6 bases). Looked up from germline, CDR1 is SGHTA and CDR2 is FQGNSA. This CDR3 contains 13 residues. With 6 bases removed from V and 10 bases from J, the gap between germline ends came to 17 bases. The CDR3 reads CASSEGGAYPQYF. The CDR3 DNA follows: TGTGCCAGCAGTGAAGGAGGGGCCTATCCGCAGTATTTT.

V gene TRBV18 combines with J gene TRBJ2-5; 9 bases are a match to TRBD2. CDR1 KGHSH and CDR2 LQKENI come from the germline V gene. Unmatched junction bases numbered 8, after V lost 2 bases and J lost 7 bases. The CDR3 contains 15 residues. CDR3 DNA: TGTGCCAGCTCACCAGGACTAGCGAGGTTGGGGACCCAGTACTTC. This codes for CASSPGLARLGTQYF.

This clonotype was found many times. The genes are TRBV5-1 and TRBJ2-1, with D uncertain. V lost 2 bases and J lost 4, with 13 bases in between. This CDR3 is built from 15 residues. From germline, CDR1 is SGHRS and CDR2 YFSETQ. The CDR3 coding sequence is TGCGCCAGCAGCTTAACTGCGAGGCTTTACAATGAGCAGTTCTTC. Amino acid sequence: CASSLTARLYNEQFF.

This clonotype appeared a few times. V usage is TRBV2 and J usage is TRBJ2-5; D remains ambiguous. Germline lookup yields CDR1 SNHLY and CDR2 FYNNEI. The CDR3 extends over 11 amino acids. Trimming took 6 bases from V and 5 from J, leaving 7 bases between them. CDR3 nucleotides: TGTGCCAGCAGCGCCAGCGAGACCCAGTACTTC. Translating gives CASSASETQYF.

This clonotype was found many times. The V gene is TRBV5-1, the J gene TRBJ2-1; 9 bases are a match to TRBD1. The CDR3 has 18 residues. The J segment lost 10 bases and the V segment lost 2 bases, leaving 19 bases of the junction unmatched. CDR1 and CDR2 (germline): SGHRS, YFSETQ. The CDR3 is CASSLSQGALGTLGEQFF. For the CDR3, the DNA is TGCGCCAGCAGCTTATCACAGGGGGCCCTAGGAACATTAGGGGAGCAGTTCTTC.

This clonotype occurred many times. The V call is TRBV2, the J call TRBJ2-1, with 7 nucleotides matching TRBD2. The germline V gene has CDR1 SNHLY and CDR2 FYNNEI. The CDR3 contains 17 residues. The junction had 13 bases not matched to a gene; V was cut back by 7 bases and J by 1 base. The CDR3 spells CASTRMGSGLSYNEQFF. Written as DNA, the CDR3 is TGTGCCAGCACCCGAATGGGTAGCGGGTTATCCTACAATGAGCAGTTCTTC.

In this sample, this clonotype turned up many times. CDR3 nucleotides: TGCGCCAGCACCCTACCTCCAACACCTGAAGCTTTCTTT. Translating it yields CASTLPPTPEAFF. The chain joins TRBV5-1 to TRBJ1-1; D is uncertain. V was cut by 6 bases and J by 6 bases, with 15 bases left in between. CDR1 is SGHRS and CDR2 is YFSETQ in the germline V gene. There are 13 residues in the CDR3.

In the case of this clonotype: This sequence may be a read error, since a much larger clone differs from it by one base. V is TRBV7-2 and J is TRBJ2-3; 9 nucleotides agree with TRBD2. V lost 4 bases and J lost 0; bases outside the gene matches: 8. The CDR3 is 17 residues long. CDR1 is SGHTA and CDR2 is FQGNSA in the germline V gene. CDR3 protein: CASSSRSSGESTDTQYF. The CDR3 nucleotides are TGTGCCAGCAGCTCCCGGTCTAGCGGGGAGAGCACAGATACGCAGTATTTT. Full variable domain (outside the CDR3, taken from reference TRBV7-2 and TRBJ2-3): GAGVSQSPSNKVTEKGKDVELRCDPISGHTALYWYRQSLGQGLEFLIYFQGNSAPDKSGLPSDRFSAERTGGSVSTLTIQRTQQEDSAVYLCASSSRSSGESTDTQYFGPGTRLTVL.

This clonotype came up many times. The V and J genes are TRBV5-1 and TRBJ1-4; no clear D. The CDR3 sequence is 14 residues long. The germline CDR1 and CDR2 sequences are SGHRS and YFSETQ. V gave up 1 base and J gave up 6 bases, with 10 bases separating them. This chain's CDR3 is CASSLNFLHEKLFF. The CDR3, as DNA: TGCGCCAGCAGCTTGAACTTTCTCCATGAAAAACTGTTTTTT.

The chain joins TRBV19 to TRBJ2-3, with 7 bases identical to TRBD2. Germline CDR1 LNHDA, CDR2 SQIVND (reference sequence). V lost 3 bases to trimming and J lost 3 bases; unmatched junction nucleotides: 3. This CDR3 has 14 residues. The CDR3 DNA is TGTGCCAGTAGTATGCGGGAGCTAACAGATACGCAGTATTTT. This encodes CASSMRELTDTQYF.

This clonotype was counted between two and nine times. The gene calls are TRBV30 and TRBJ1-2, with a tentative D call TRBD1 (5 bases). The CDR3 is 15 amino acids. V shed 0 bases and J shed 8 bases, with 19 bases lying between them. Germline V gives CDR1 GTSNPN, CDR2 SVGIG (reference sequence). CDR3 protein: CAWSVLGTVPGGYTF. For the CDR3, the DNA is TGTGCCTGGAGTGTACTAGGGACCGTCCCGGGGGGCTACACCTTC. The variable domain in full, completed from reference TRBV30 and TRBJ1-2, reads SQTIHQWPATLVQPVGSPLSLECTVEGTSNPNLYWYRQAAGRGLQLLFYSVGIGQISSEVPQNLSASRPQDRQFILSSKKLLLSDSGFYLCAWSVLGTVPGGYTFGSGTRLTVV.

This clonotype was observed a few times. Since no conserved phenylalanine or tryptophan closes the CDR3, a read error is the likely cause. The limits of the CDR3 on the DNA are not certain, so only TCRdb's listed CDR3 is given. This rearrangement joins TRBV27 to TRBJ2-2; the D segment call TRBD1 is taken from the table without a DNA check. A total of 12 residues make up the CDR3, ends included. Germline V gene data show CDR1 as MNHEY and CDR2 as SMNVEV (reference sequence). This CDR3 reads CASSLRGDRDPL.

This clonotype has ten or more counts. As DNA, the CDR3 is TGCAGTCGCACGGGGGGGATCCAAGAGACCCAGTACTTC. Protein product: CSRTGGIQETQYF. The chain is built from TRBV20-1 and TRBJ2-5; 8 bases match TRBD2. The V and J ends lost 8 bases and 1 base, in that order; junction bases with no gene match: 6. Germline loops: CDR1 DFQATT, CDR2 SNEGSKA (reference sequence). The CDR3 has 13 residues.

Remarks on this clonotype: A much bigger clone sits one base away, suggesting this may be a read error. V is TRBV5-1 and J is TRBJ2-5; 8 bases are a match to TRBD2. CDR3 length equals 16 residues. Germline V gene sequence: CDR1 SGHRS, CDR2 YFSETQ. The CDR3 sequence is CASSPFSGSDGDEQHF. The DNA for the CDR3 is TGCGCCAGCAGCCCCTTCAGCGGGAGCGATGGTGACGAGCAGCACTTC.

This clonotype was seen repeatedly, ten times or more. The chain uses TRBV2 and TRBJ1-2; possible D gene TRBD1, 5 bases. The V gene lost 8 bases and the J gene lost 8 bases, with 15 bases spanning the gap. This CDR3 spans 12 amino acids. The germline V gene has CDR1 SNHLY and CDR2 FYNNEI. CDR3 DNA sequence: TGTGCCAGCGCGGGACGCTTATGGGGCTACACCTTC. This gives the protein CASAGRLWGYTF.

This clonotype was detected only a few times. A read error may explain this, as a much larger clone is one base away. This chain joins TRBV20-1 and TRBJ1-1; D may be TRBD1 (5 bases). Germline assignment: CDR1 DFQATT and CDR2 SNEGSKA (reference sequence). Trimming took 5 bases from V and 10 from J, leaving 23 bases between them. This CDR3 is built from 14 residues. CDR3 DNA: TGCAGTGCTGGACGGGGGGGGGTCGGTCAGGGAGCTTTCTTT. It encodes CSAGRGGVGQGAFF.

DNA for the CDR3: TGCAGTGCCAGGGGGGGCGAACGAGATGGCTACACCTTC. Its protein is CSARGGERDGYTF. V is TRBV20-1 and J is TRBJ1-2, with 7 bases aligning to TRBD1. Germline assignment: CDR1 DFQATT and CDR2 SNEGSKA (reference sequence). The length of the CDR3 is 13 residues. With 6 bases clipped from V and 6 bases from J, the junction kept 10 bases outside the gene matches.

V gene TRBV5-8 combines with J gene TRBJ1-6; no definite D call. The CDR3 totals 15 residues. The germline CDR1 and CDR2 sequences are SGHTS and YDEGEE. Trimming took off 1 base at V and 6 bases at J, with 11 bases between the two ends. In nucleotides, the CDR3 is TGTGCCAGCAGCTTGTCGGGCCAGGTTAATTCACCCCTCCACTTT. This codes for CASSLSGQVNSPLHF.

CDR3 in amino acids: CASSDDAGAGDTQYF. The CDR3 bases are TGTGCCAGCAGTGACGATGCGGGAGCGGGGGATACGCAGTATTTT. This sequence joins TRBV6-4 and TRBJ2-3; the match to TRBD2 covers 7 bases. The CDR3 has 15 residues. Germline V gene data show CDR1 as MRHNA and CDR2 as SNTAGT. V shed 2 bases, J shed 6 bases, and the junction held 8 bases outside the gene matches.